Sequencing of this T cell receptor beta chain was carried out in a study of chemoradiotherapy in HPV16-positive cancers. Sequenced by immunoSEQ multiplex PCR; TCRdb stores in-frame clones only, minus some. The sample holds about 22,000 clones, 92% seen once. Germline lookup yields CDR1 MDHEN and CDR2 SYDVKM. Trimming pared 2 bases from V and 0 bases from J, leaving 11 bases between. The CDR3 consists of 16 residues. The specimen was blood, collected from a patient who underwent chemoradiotherapy. The TCR sequence derives from a human donor with HPV-associated anogenital cancer. The chain is built from TRBV28 and TRBJ2-1; D possibly matches TRBD1 or TRBD2 (5 bases each). In DNA form, the CDR3 reads TGTGCCAGCAGTTTAGGGACGGCCAGCTCCTACAATGAGCAGTTCTTC. This sequence encodes CASSLGTASSYNEQFF.